This T cell receptor (beta chain) is drawn from a study of T cell responses to AZD1222 COVID-19 vaccine. Broader study findings: White British ancestry dominated among donors, who included more females, and clonal diversity was possibly underestimated. Repertoire sampling occurred only after the peak T cell response. Just five or six AZD1222 recipients tested seropositive at baseline.

Produced via immunoSEQ multiplex PCR; TCRdb's table is partial and in-frame only. This repertoire shows more than 110,000 clones, roughly 90% found once; its top ten account for more than 5.5%. Trimming took off 3 bases at V and 2 bases at J, with 9 bases between the two ends. Germline values: CDR1 MDHEN, CDR2 SYDVKM. The CDR3 spans 14 residues. To note about this clone: The antigen is unknown.

The gene calls are TRBV28 and TRBJ2-3; D perhaps matches TRBD2 (5 bases). Sequenced material: peripheral blood, taken on day 0 of AZD1222 vaccination. The TCR comes from an adult in good health. The CDR3 reads CASSLRDFTDTQYF. Here the CDR3 DNA reads TGTGCCAGCAGTTTGAGGGATTTCACAGATACGCAGTATTTT.